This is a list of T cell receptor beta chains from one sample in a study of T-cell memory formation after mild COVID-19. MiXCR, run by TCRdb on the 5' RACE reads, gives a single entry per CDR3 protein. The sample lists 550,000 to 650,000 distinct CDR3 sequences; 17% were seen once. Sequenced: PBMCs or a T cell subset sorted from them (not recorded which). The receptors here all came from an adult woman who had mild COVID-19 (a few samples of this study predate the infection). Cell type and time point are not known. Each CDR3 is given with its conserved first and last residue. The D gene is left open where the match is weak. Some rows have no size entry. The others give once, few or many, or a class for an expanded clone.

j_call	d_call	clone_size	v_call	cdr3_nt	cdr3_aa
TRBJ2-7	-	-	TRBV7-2	TGTGCCAGCAGCTTAGCCACAGCCTCGGGGTCGTACGAGCAGTACTTC	CASSLATASGSYEQYF
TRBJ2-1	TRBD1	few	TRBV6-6	TGTGCCAGCAGTTATACCGGGACAGGAGATGAGCAGTTCTTC	CASSYTGTGDEQFF
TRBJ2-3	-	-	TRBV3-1	TGTGCCAGCAGCCAAGTGCAGGGCCCAAGCACAGATACGCAGTATTTT	CASSQVQGPSTDTQYF
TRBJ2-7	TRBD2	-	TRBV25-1	TGTGCCAGCAGTGATAGCGGGGGGAGTTACGAGCAGTACTTC	CASSDSGGSYEQYF
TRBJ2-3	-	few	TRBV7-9	TGTGCCAGCAGCTTAGGTACCCGAACAGAGGAAGATACGCAGTATTTT	CASSLGTRTEEDTQYF
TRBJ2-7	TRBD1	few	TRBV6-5	TGTGCCAGCAGTTCGAGGACAGGATCCCTCTACGAGCAGTACTTC	CASSSRTGSLYEQYF
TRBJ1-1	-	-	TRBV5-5	TGTGCCAGCAGCTTGGTCTTCCTCAAGGCAGTTAACACTGAAGCTTTCTTT	CASSLVFLKAVNTEAFF
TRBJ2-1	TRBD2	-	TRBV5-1	TGCGCCAGCAGGGTGACTAGCGGGGGGAACAATGAGCAGTTCTTC	CASRVTSGGNNEQFF
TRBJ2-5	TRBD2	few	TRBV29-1	TGCAGCGTTGACAGGCTAGCGGGAGCTGGGGACCAGTACTTC	CSVDRLAGAGDQYF
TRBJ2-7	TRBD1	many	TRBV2	TGTGCCAGCAGTGCGGGACAGGGCAACCTAATCCACGAGCAGTACTTC	CASSAGQGNLIHEQYF
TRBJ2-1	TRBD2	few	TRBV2	TGTGCCAGCAGTGAAATGGGACTATCCTACAATGAGCAGTTCTTC	CASSEMGLSYNEQFF
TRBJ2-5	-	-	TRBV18	TGTGCCAGCTCACCAGGGTCAGGGGAGACCCAGTACTTC	CASSPGSGETQYF
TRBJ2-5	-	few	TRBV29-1	TGCAGCGTTGTAGGGAGTGGAGAGACCCAGTACTTC	CSVVGSGETQYF
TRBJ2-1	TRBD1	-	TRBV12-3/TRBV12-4	TGTGCCAGCAGGCCGGCGGAGGACAGGTCTGGGTCCGGCAATGAGCAGTTCTTC	CASRPAEDRSGSGNEQFF
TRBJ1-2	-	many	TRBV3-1	TGTGCCAGCGGTCCTAATCGTGGCTACACCTTC	CASGPNRGYTF
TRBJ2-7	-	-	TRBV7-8	TGTGCCAGTAGAACGGGTTTCTCCTACGAGCAGTACTTC	CASRTGFSYEQYF
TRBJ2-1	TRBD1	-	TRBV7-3	TGTGCCAGCAGCTCGCCCGGGACAGGGTCAAATGAGCAGTTCTTC	CASSSPGTGSNEQFF
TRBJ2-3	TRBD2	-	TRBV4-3	TGCGCCAGCAGCCATCTTAGCGGGGGCACAGATACGCAGTATTTT	CASSHLSGGTDTQYF
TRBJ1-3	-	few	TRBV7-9	TGTGCCAGCAGTCTGTCGTCAGGGACGGGTGGAAACACCATATATTTT	CASSLSSGTGGNTIYF
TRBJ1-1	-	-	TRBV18	TGTGCCAGCTCACCAGGGAAAGGCACTGAAGCTTTCTTT	CASSPGKGTEAFF
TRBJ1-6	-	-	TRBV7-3	TGTGCCAGCAGCCGATATCCGGGATCTAATTCACCCCTCCACTTT	CASSRYPGSNSPLHF
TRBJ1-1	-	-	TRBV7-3	TGTGCCAGCAGCCCAGGGCCGGGGAACACTGAAGCTTTCTTT	CASSPGPGNTEAFF
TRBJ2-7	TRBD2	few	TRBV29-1	TGCAGCGTTGAAGAAGTGACTAGCGGGAGTAAGCAGTACTTC	CSVEEVTSGSKQYF
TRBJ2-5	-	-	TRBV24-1	TGTGCCACCAGTGAGAGTCAGAGGATGGAGACCCAGTACTTC	CATSESQRMETQYF
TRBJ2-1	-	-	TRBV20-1	TGCAGTGCTAGTCCCTTCGTCGATGAGCAGTTCTTC	CSASPFVDEQFF